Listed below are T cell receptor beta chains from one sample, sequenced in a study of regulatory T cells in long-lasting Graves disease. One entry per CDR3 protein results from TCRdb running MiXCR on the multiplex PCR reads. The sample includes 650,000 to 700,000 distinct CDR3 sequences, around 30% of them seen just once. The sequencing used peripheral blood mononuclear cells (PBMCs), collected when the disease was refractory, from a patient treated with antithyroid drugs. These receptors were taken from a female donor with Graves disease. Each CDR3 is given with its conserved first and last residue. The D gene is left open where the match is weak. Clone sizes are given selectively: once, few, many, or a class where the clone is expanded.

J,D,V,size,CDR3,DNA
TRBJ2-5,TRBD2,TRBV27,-,CASNGTSGRIDFWETQYF,TGTGCCAGCAACGGGACTAGCGGGAGGATCGATTTTTGGGAGACCCAGTACTTC
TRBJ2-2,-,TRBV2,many,CASRVLAADTGELFF,TGTGCCAGCAGAGTTTTAGCCGCGGACACCGGGGAGCTGTTTTTT
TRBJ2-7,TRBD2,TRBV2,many,CASSEVRGVGEQYF,TGTGCCAGCAGTGAAGTGCGGGGGGTGGGCGAGCAGTACTTC
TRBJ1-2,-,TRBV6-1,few,CASSERGNRDNYGYTF,TGTGCCAGCAGTGAAAGAGGAAACAGGGATAACTATGGCTACACCTTC
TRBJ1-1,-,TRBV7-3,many,CASSLGLGTEAFF,TGCGCCAGCAGCTTGGGACTGGGGACTGAAGCTTTCTTT
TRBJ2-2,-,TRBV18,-,CASSPRASETGELFF,TGTGCCAGCTCACCACGGGCCAGCGAGACCGGGGAGCTGTTTTTT
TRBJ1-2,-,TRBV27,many,CASSLREGYGYTF,TGTGCCAGCAGTTTGCGGGAGGGCTATGGCTACACCTTC
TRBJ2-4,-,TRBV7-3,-,CASSPGRSKNIQYF,TGTGCCAGCAGCCCGGGGAGGTCCAAAAACATTCAGTACTTC
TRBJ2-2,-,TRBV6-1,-,CASRGNTNTGELFF,TGTGCCAGCAGAGGCAATACGAACACCGGGGAGCTGTTTTTT
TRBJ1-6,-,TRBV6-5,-,CASSFQTSHGSSYNSPLHF,TGTGCCAGCAGTTTTCAGACCAGCCATGGAAGCTCCTATAATTCACCCCTCCACTTT
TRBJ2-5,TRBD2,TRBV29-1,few,CVAGDLCQETQYF,TGTGTAGCGGGAGACCTGTGCCAAGAGACCCAGTACTTC
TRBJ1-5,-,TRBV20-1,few,CSASLADSNQPQHF,TGCAGTGCTAGTTTGGCTGATAGCAATCAGCCCCAGCATTTT
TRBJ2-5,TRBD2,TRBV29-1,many,CSTLAGGGETQYF,TGCAGCACCTTAGCGGGAGGGGGGGAGACCCAGTACTTC
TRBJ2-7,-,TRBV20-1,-,CSARDDGGAYEQYF,TGCAGTGCTAGAGACGATGGGGGAGCCTACGAGCAGTACTTC
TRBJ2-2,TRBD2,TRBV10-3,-,CAIRLAGDTGELFF,TGTGCCATCAGACTAGCGGGGGACACCGGGGAGCTGTTTTTT
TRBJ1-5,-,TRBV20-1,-,CSASNRPGGNQPQHF,TGCAGTGCTAGTAATAGGCCGGGGGGGAATCAGCCCCAGCATTTT
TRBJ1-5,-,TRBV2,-,CASSEAGSSNQPQHF,TGTGCCAGCAGCGAAGCTGGCAGCAGCAATCAGCCCCAGCATTTT